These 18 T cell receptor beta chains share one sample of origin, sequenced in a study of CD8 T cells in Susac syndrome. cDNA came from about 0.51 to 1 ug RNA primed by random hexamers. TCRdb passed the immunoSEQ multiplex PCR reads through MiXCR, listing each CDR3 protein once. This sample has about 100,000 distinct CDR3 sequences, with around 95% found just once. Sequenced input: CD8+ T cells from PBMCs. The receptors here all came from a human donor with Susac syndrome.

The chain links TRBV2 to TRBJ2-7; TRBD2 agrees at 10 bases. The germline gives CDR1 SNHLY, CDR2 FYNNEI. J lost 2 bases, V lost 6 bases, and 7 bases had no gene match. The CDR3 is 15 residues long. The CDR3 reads CASSRERGGTYEQYF. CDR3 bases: TGTGCCAGCAGCCGGGAGCGGGGGGGGACCTACGAGCAGTACTTC.

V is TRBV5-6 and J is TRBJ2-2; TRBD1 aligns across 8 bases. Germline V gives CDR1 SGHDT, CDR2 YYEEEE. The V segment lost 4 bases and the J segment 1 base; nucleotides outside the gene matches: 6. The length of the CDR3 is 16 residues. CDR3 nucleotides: TGTGCCAGCAGCGGACCGGGACAGGTGAACACCGGGGAGCTGTTTTTT. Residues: CASSGPGQVNTGELFF.

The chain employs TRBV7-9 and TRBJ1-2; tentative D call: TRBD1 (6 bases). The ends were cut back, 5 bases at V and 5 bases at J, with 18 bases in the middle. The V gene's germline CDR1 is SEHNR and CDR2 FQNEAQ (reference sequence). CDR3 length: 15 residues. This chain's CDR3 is CASSPQGRQGYGYTF. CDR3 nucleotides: TGTGCCAGCAGCCCTCAGGGGAGGCAAGGATATGGCTACACCTTC.

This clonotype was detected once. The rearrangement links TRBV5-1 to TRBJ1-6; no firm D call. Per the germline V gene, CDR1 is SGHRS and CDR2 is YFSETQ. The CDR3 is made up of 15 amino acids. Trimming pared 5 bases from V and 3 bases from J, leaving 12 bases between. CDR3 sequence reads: CASRDGPNYNSPLHF. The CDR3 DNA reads TGCGCCAGCAGGGACGGCCCGAACTATAATTCACCCCTCCACTTT.

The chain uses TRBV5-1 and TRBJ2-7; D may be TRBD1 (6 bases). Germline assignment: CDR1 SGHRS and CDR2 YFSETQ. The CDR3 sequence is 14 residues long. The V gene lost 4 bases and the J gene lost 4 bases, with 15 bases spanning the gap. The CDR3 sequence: CASSLQRDTYEQYF. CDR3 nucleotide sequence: TGCGCCAGCAGCCTTCAACGGGACACATACGAGCAGTACTTC.

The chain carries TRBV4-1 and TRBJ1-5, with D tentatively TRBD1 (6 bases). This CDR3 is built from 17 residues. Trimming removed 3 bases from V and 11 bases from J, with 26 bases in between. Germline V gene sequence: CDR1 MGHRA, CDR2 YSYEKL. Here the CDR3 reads CASSQVAGATRLEAQHF. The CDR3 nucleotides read TGCGCCAGCAGCCAGGTCGCAGGGGCTACCCGCCTAGAAGCCCAGCATTTT.

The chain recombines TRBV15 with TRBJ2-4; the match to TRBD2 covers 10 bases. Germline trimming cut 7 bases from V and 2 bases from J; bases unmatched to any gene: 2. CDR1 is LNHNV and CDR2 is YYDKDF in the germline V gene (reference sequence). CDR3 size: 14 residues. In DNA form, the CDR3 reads TGTGCCACCAAGCGGGGGGGCACCAAAAACATTCAGTACTTC. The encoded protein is CATKRGGTKNIQYF.

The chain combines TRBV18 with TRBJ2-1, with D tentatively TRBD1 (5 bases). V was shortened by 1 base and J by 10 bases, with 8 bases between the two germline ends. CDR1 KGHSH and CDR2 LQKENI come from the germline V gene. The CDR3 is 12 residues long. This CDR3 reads CASSPQGPEQFF. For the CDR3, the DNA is TGTGCCAGCTCACCACAGGGGCCCGAGCAGTTCTTC.

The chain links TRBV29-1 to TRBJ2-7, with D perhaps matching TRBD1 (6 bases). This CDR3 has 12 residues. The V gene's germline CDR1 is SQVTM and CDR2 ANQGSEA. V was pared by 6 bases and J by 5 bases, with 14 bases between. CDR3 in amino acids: CSVSTGPHEQYF. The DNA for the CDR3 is TGCAGCGTATCTACAGGGCCCCACGAGCAGTACTTC.

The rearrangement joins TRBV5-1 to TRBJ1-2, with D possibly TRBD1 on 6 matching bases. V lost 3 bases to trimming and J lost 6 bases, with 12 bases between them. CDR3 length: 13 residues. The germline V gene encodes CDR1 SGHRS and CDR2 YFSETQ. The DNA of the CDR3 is TGCGCCAGCAGCTACGGGGGGCAGAATGGCTACACCTTC. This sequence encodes CASSYGGQNGYTF.

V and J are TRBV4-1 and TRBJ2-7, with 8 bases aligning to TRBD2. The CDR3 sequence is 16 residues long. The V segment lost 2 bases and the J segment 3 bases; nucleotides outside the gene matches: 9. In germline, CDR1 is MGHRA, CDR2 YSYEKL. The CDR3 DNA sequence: TGCGCCAGCAGCCAATTTCTAACTAGCGGAGACTACGAGCAGTACTTC. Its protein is CASSQFLTSGDYEQYF.

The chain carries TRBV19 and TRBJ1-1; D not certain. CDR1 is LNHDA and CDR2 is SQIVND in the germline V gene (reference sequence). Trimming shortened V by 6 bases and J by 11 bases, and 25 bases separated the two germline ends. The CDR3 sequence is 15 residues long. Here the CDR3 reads CASRIQSRTGSSAFF. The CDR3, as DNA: TGTGCCAGTAGGATTCAGTCTCGTACGGGGAGCTCGGCTTTCTTT.

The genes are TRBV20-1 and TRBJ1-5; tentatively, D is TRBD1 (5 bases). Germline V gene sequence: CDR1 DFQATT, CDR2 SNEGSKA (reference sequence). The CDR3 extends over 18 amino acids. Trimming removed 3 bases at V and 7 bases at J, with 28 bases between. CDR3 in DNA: TGCAGTGCTAGTGCTACCGGGACGGGGATTGGGGTATGGCAGCCCCAGCATTTT. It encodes CSASATGTGIGVWQPQHF.

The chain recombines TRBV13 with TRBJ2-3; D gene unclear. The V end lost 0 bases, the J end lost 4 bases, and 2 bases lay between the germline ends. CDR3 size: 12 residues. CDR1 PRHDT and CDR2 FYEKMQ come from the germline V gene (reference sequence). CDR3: CASSLGPDTQYF. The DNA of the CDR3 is TGTGCCAGCAGCTTAGGGCCAGATACGCAGTATTTT.

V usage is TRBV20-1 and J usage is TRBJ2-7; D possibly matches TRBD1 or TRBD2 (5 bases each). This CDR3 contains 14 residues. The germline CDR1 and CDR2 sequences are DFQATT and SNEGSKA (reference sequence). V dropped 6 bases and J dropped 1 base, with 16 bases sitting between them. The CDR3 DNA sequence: TGCAGTGCCGAGGGGCAGGTGACTTCCTACGAGCAGTACTTC. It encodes CSAEGQVTSYEQYF.

The CDR3 loop is CASSFARQPQHF. For the CDR3, the DNA is TGTGCCAGCAGTTTTGCCAGACAGCCCCAGCATTTT. This chain links TRBV28 with TRBJ1-5; no firm D call. Germline-derived CDR1 and CDR2 are MDHEN and SYDVKM. The V end lost 3 bases, the J end lost 7 bases, and 7 bases lay between the germline ends. The CDR3 length is 12 residues. Looking up the rest from reference TRBV28 and TRBJ1-5 gives the full variable domain: DVKVTQSSRYLVKRTGEKVFLECVQDMDHENMFWYRQDPGLGLRLIYFSYDVKMKEKGDIPEGYSVSREKKERFSLILESASTNQTSMYLCASSFARQPQHFGDGTRLSIL.

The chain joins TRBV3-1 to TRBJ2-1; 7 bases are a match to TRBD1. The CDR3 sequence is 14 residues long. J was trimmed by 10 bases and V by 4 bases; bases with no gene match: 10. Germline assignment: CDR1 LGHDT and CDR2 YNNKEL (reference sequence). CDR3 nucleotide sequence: TGTGCCAGCAGCCTTCCGGTAAGGGGGCCCGAGCAGTTCTTC. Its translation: CASSLPVRGPEQFF.

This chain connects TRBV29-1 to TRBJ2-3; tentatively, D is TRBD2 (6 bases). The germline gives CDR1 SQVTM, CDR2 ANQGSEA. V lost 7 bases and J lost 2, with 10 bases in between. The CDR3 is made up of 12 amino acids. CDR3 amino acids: CSAGGFTDTQYF. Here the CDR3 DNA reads TGCAGCGCTGGGGGGTTCACAGATACGCAGTATTTT.